This T cell receptor beta chain emerged from a study of beta chain features in type 1 diabetes. Broader study findings: Since sequencing was performed on cDNA, cells with high TCR expression could be over-represented. A pattern of fewer insertions and more deletions at VDJ junctions was seen in type 1 diabetes patients. Relative to healthy donors, patients appeared to have naive, central memory and Treg TCRB repertoires that were more similar. Shortening of TCRB CDR3s, moderate but significant, appeared in all four CD4+ subsets of Type 1 diabetes patients.

Comments on this clone: Its specificity is unknown.

The whole isolated RNA underwent reverse transcription, so sequencing captured expressed TCRB transcripts. The protocol was immunoSEQ multiplex PCR, while the TCRdb copy is restricted to in-frame clones and leaves out a portion. The data hold about 620,000 clones, with roughly 16% observed a single time. This CDR3 comprises 13 residues. CDR1 and CDR2 (germline): SGHTA, FQGNSA. V shed 2 bases and J 8 bases; nucleotides not matched to a gene: 3. The chain employs TRBV7-2 and TRBJ2-4, with 7 nucleotides matching TRBD1. The source material was naive CD4+ T cells from blood. The receptor was derived from a man aged 18 to 30 in good health. Here the CDR3 DNA reads TGTGCCAGCAGCTTACGCCAGGGGGACATTCAGTACTTC. Translated, it gives CASSLRQGDIQYF.